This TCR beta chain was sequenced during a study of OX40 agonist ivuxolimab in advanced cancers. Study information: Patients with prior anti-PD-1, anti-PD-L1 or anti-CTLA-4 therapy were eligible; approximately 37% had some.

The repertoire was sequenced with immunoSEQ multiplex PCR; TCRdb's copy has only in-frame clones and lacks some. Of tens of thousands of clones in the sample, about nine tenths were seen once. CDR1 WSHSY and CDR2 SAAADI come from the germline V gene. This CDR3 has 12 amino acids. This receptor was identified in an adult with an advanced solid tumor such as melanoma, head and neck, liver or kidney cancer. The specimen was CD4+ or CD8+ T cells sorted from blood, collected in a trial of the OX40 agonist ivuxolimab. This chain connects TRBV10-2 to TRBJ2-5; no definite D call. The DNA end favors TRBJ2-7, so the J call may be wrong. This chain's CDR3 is CASSGNSYEQYF. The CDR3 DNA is TGCGCCAGCAGTGGGAACTCCTACGAGCAGTACTTC.